This T cell receptor beta chain stems from a study of cytomegalovirus exposure and HLA in healthy donors. Study-level findings and limits: A previous analysis found most TCR beta V segments productive roughly 87% or roughly 30% of the time.

A word on this clone: What it binds is not known.

Primers included in the PCR were 60 Vbeta and 13 Jbeta primers. Using immunoSEQ multiplex PCR, the repertoire was profiled, and TCRdb retains in-frame clones only, with some absent. The sample contains 65,000 to 95,000 clones, 65% to 80% of which appear only once. Germline V gives CDR1 LGHNA, CDR2 YSLEER. Trimming removed 8 bases from V and 1 base from J, with 11 bases in between. The CDR3 is 13 amino acids. V usage is TRBV4-3 and J usage is TRBJ1-1; unclear D gene. Sequencing used PBMCs. The sequence was collected from a man aged 25-40 years in good health and CMV-seronegative. The CDR3 DNA follows: TGCGCCAGCGGATTCACAGCGAACACTGAAGCTTTCTTT. Translated, it gives CASGFTANTEAFF.